This T cell receptor beta chain was captured in a study of CD8+ T cells in alopecia areata. Treatment: oral pan-JAK inhibitor, 5-10 mg twice daily. As the sequencing template, cDNA was produced by extracting RNA and reverse transcribing it. TCRdb's table, derived via immunoSEQ multiplex PCR, lists solely in-frame clones and lacks some. Altogether 250,000 to 350,000 clones are present, 60% being singletons, with the ten largest covering about 0.9%. This sample comprised CD4+ T cells sorted from blood, obtained around week 54, from a patient treated with tofacitinib. The source is a human donor with alopecia areata.

The CDR3 bases are TGTGCCAGCAGCCCACGTTCAGGGGTCCTCAGCTACAATGAGCAGTTCTTC. This gives the protein CASSPRSGVLSYNEQFF. This rearrangement joins TRBV7-9 to TRBJ2-1; tentative D call: TRBD1 (6 bases). Trimming removed 5 bases from V and 3 bases from J, with 20 bases in between. Germline V CDR1 and CDR2: SEHNR, FQNEAQ (reference sequence). This CDR3 spans 17 amino acids.